These 17 T cell receptor beta chains originate from one sample sequenced in a study of T cell changes during pregnancy in multiple sclerosis (dated by TCRdb to between 2019 and 2020). The library was obtained by the immunoSEQ multiplex PCR assay. TCRdb re-hosts the immuneACCESS table, in-frame sequences only. Its copies lack some clones; in the studies checked, an unresolved V gene accounts for under half of them, and the cause for the rest is not known. The sample includes around 36,000 clones, with 90% observed a single time. The leading ten clones occupy about 0.45% of the sample. This specimen was CD4+ T cells from peripheral blood mononuclear cells, taken in the third trimester of pregnancy. These receptors came from a female donor with multiple sclerosis, enrolled in a pregnancy study.

The chain couples TRBV11-2 to TRBJ1-2, with 9 bases aligning to TRBD1. This CDR3 is 14 amino acids long. With V trimmed by 5 bases and J by 5 bases, 6 bases remained unmatched. CDR1 and CDR2 from the germline V gene are SGHAT and FQNNGV. The CDR3 DNA follows: TGTGCCAGCAGCCCTGGACAGGGGATATATGGCTACACCTTC. Translation gives CASSPGQGIYGYTF. The full variable domain, its missing parts supplied by reference TRBV11-2 and TRBJ1-2, is EAGVAQSPRYKIIEKRQSVAFWCNPISGHATLYWYQQILGQGPKLLIQFQNNGVVDDSQLPKDRFSAERLKGVDSTLKIQPAKLEDSAVYLCASSPGQGIYGYTFGSGTRLTVV.

The chain is built from TRBV9 and TRBJ2-1; possible D gene TRBD2, 6 bases. V was pared by 0 bases and J by 5 bases, with 6 bases between. CDR1 is SGDLS and CDR2 is YYNGEE in the germline V gene. The CDR3 totals 13 residues. The CDR3 region has the DNA TGTGCCAGCAGCGTAGCTAGCGACAATGAGCAGTTCTTC. Translating it yields CASSVASDNEQFF.

This clone was recorded only once. Other DNA sequences in this specimen translate into the identical CDR3. The chain has TRBV20-1 and TRBJ2-7; D might be TRBD1 (7 bases). This CDR3 is 11 amino acids long. Deletions cut 5 bases from V and 6 bases from J, with 11 bases between. CDR1 is DFQATT and CDR2 is SNEGSKA in the germline V gene (reference sequence). The chain's CDR3 is CSAHQGGEQYF. In DNA form, the CDR3 reads TGCAGTGCTCATCAGGGGGGCGAGCAGTACTTC.

The chain joins TRBV30 to TRBJ2-2, with D tentatively TRBD1 (6 bases). Trimming removed 3 bases at V and 6 bases at J, with 8 bases between. Germline V gene lookup returns CDR1 GTSNPN and CDR2 SVGIG (reference sequence). The CDR3 runs to 12 residues. The CDR3 DNA sequence: TGTGCCTGGAGCCCAGGGGCCGGGGAGCTGTTTTTT. The encoded protein is CAWSPGAGELFF.

This chain uses TRBV2 with TRBJ2-1; D not certain. Germline CDR1 and CDR2: SNHLY and FYNNEI. V shed 4 bases and J shed 2 bases, with 12 bases lying between them. This CDR3 has 15 amino acids. The CDR3 sequence is CASSVTVNPYNEQFF. CDR3 bases: TGTGCCAGCAGTGTCACAGTAAACCCCTACAATGAGCAGTTCTTC. Combining the CDR3 with reference TRBV2 and TRBJ2-1 gives the whole variable domain EPEVTQTPSHQVTQMGQEVILRCVPISNHLYFYWYRQILGQKVEFLVSFYNNEISEKSEIFDDQFSVERPDGSNFTLKIRSTKLEDSAMYFCASSVTVNPYNEQFFGPGTRLTVL.

The rearrangement joins TRBV2 to TRBJ2-4, with 9 bases aligning to TRBD1. This CDR3 spans 15 amino acids. Trimming removed 6 bases from V and 1 base from J; junction bases left unmatched: 4. Germline V gives CDR1 SNHLY, CDR2 FYNNEI. CDR3 residues: CASSRDRAAKNIQYF. The CDR3, as DNA: TGTGCCAGCAGCCGGGACAGGGCGGCCAAAAACATTCAGTACTTC.

J is TRBJ1-2 and V is TRBV5-1; 7 bases align to TRBD1. There are 13 residues in the CDR3. The germline CDR1 and CDR2 sequences are SGHRS and YFSETQ. After removal of 3 bases from V and 7 bases from J, the junction contained 6 bases not matched to a gene. CDR3 in amino acids: CASSSGTVGGYTF. Written as DNA, the CDR3 is TGCGCCAGCAGCTCCGGGACAGTGGGTGGCTACACCTTC.

This clone was seen a single time. This chain joins TRBV6-5 and TRBJ1-3, with a weak D call TRBD1 (5 bases). Trimming took off 6 bases at V and 1 base at J, with 13 bases between the two ends. CDR1 is MNHEY, CDR2 SVGAGI, per germline. CDR3 length equals 15 residues. The CDR3 nucleotides are TGTGCCAGCAGCGAAACCCAGGGTTCTGGAAACACCATATATTTT. This gives the protein CASSETQGSGNTIYF.

This rearrangement joins TRBV21-1 to TRBJ1-4. TRBV21-1 is recorded as a pseudogene. This CDR3 is built from 16 residues. In DNA, the CDR3 is TGTGCCAGCAGCAAAGTAAGGAGAGTCTCCAATGAAAAACTGTTTTTT. It is translated as CASSKVRRVSNEKLFF.

A few counts support this clone. The V and J genes are TRBV29-1 and TRBJ2-4; 13 bases are shared with TRBD2. This CDR3 comprises 16 residues. With 0 bases clipped from V and 7 bases from J, the junction kept 6 bases outside the gene matches. Germline CDR1 is SQVTM and CDR2 is ANQGSEA. The CDR3 loop reads CSVEDGTSGILNIQYF. CDR3 DNA sequence: TGCAGCGTTGAAGATGGGACTAGCGGGATATTGAACATTCAGTACTTC.

The chain has TRBV7-2 and TRBJ1-1; TRBD1 agrees at 7 bases. The CDR3 has 14 residues. CDR1 is SGHTA and CDR2 is FQGNSA in the germline V gene. J was trimmed by 0 bases and V by 4 bases; bases with no gene match: 2. CDR3 protein: CASSWGTVNTEAFF. The CDR3 bases are TGTGCCAGCAGCTGGGGGACAGTGAACACTGAAGCTTTCTTT.

The V and J genes are TRBV30 and TRBJ1-3; TRBD1 might be the D (6 bases). The CDR3 sequence is 15 residues long. Germline CDR1 is GTSNPN and CDR2 is SVGIG (reference sequence). With 5 bases removed from V and 2 bases from J, the gap between germline ends came to 16 bases. CDR3 residues: CAWRNRAFPGNTIYF. The CDR3 nucleotides read TGTGCCTGGCGAAACAGGGCCTTCCCTGGAAACACCATATATTTT.

The chain joins TRBV4-2 to TRBJ2-7; 7 bases line up with TRBD2. The junction had 10 bases not matched to a gene; V was cut back by 4 bases and J by 1 base. Germline CDR1 LGHNA, CDR2 YNFKEQ. CDR3 length equals 16 residues. The CDR3 DNA reads as TGTGCCAGCAGCCTTAACGGACTAGATAAATCCTACGAGCAGTACTTC. This encodes CASSLNGLDKSYEQYF.

The chain recombines TRBV4-1 with TRBJ2-1; D gene ambiguous. Trimming took off 1 base at V and 5 bases at J, with 15 bases between the two ends. Germline CDR1 and CDR2: MGHRA and YSYEKL. CDR3 length: 16 residues. The DNA for the CDR3 is TGCGCCAGCAGCCAAGGACTGGGTCCCCGGCACAATGAGCAGTTCTTC. Translating gives CASSQGLGPRHNEQFF.

The chain recombines TRBV28 with TRBJ2-3; the match to TRBD1 covers 9 bases. The CDR3 length is 17 residues. CDR1 and CDR2 (germline): MDHEN, SYDVKM. V lost 3 bases, J lost 0 bases, and 7 bases stayed unmatched. This CDR3 reads CASSFLGTGSSTDTQYF. As DNA, the CDR3 is TGTGCCAGCAGTTTTTTGGGGACAGGGAGTAGCACAGATACGCAGTATTTT. The full variable domain, rest sourced from reference TRBV28 and TRBJ2-3, is DVKVTQSSRYLVKRTGEKVFLECVQDMDHENMFWYRQDPGLGLRLIYFSYDVKMKEKGDIPEGYSVSREKKERFSLILESASTNQTSMYLCASSFLGTGSSTDTQYFGPGTRLTVL.

The chain employs TRBV27 and TRBJ1-5; maybe TRBD1 (5 bases). Germline V gene sequence: CDR1 MNHEY, CDR2 SMNVEV (reference sequence). The ends were cut back, 6 bases at V and 2 bases at J, with 23 bases in the middle. The CDR3 runs 18 residues. DNA for the CDR3: TGTGCCAGCAGGGGGGGAGGCCGGGCCTTTTCAGGCAATCAGCCCCAGCATTTT. Translated: CASRGGGRAFSGNQPQHF.

V is TRBV5-1 and J is TRBJ2-5; no firm D call. V dropped 1 base and J dropped 7 bases, with 14 bases sitting between them. This CDR3 spans 14 amino acids. Germline loops: CDR1 SGHRS, CDR2 YFSETQ. In DNA form, the CDR3 reads TGCGCCAGCAGCTTGCCTGGAAGCGAGGCGACCCAGTACTTC. Translation gives CASSLPGSEATQYF.